These 14 T cell receptor beta chains were sequenced from one sample in a study of molecular identifiers for immune sequencing clone quantification. TCRdb re-called the PCR reads through MiXCR, storing one row per CDR3 protein. This sample carries around 480,000 distinct CDR3 sequences, about a fifth of them seen once, and the ten largest clones take approximately 0.84%. Input material: naive CD8+ T cells from blood, with Jurkat cell RNA spiked in. The subset is: FACS-sorted CD8+CD4-CCR7+CD45RA+ naive T cells. The receptors were gathered from a human donor in good health. Some libraries in this study had Jurkat cell RNA spiked in.

This clonotype has ten or more counts. This chain links TRBV20-1 with TRBJ2-7; possible D gene TRBD1, 6 bases. The CDR3 has 13 residues. Trimming left V 3 bases short and J 0 bases short, with 9 bases between. CDR1 is DFQATT, CDR2 SNEGSKA, per germline (reference sequence). The CDR3 nucleotides are TGCAGTGCTAGGGGGACATCCTCCTACGAGCAGTACTTC. This translates into CSARGTSSYEQYF.

This rearrangement joins TRBV5-1 to TRBJ2-7, with D possibly being TRBD1 (5 bases). The CDR3 has 13 residues. Trimming took off 0 bases at V and 4 bases at J, with 8 bases between the two ends. CDR1 SGHRS and CDR2 YFSETQ come from the germline V gene. The CDR3 DNA reads as TGCGCCAGCAGCTTGGATAACAGGTACGAGCAGTACTTC. This encodes CASSLDNRYEQYF.

The sample holds many counts of this clonotype. The rearrangement joins TRBV4-2 to TRBJ2-5; unclear D gene. V lost 1 base to trimming and J lost 1 base, with 19 bases between them. The germline CDR1 and CDR2 sequences are LGHNA and YNFKEQ. This CDR3 spans 18 amino acids. CDR3 bases: TGTGCCAGCAGCCAAGTCTATCGAGACCCTCCCACCCAAGAGACCCAGTACTTC. Translated, it gives CASSQVYRDPPTQETQYF.

This clonotype was counted only a few times. V gene TRBV4-3 combines with J gene TRBJ2-7, with D possibly TRBD1 on 5 matching bases. Germline CDR1 and CDR2: LGHNA and YSLEER. This CDR3 is built from 15 residues. Trimming cost V 1 base and J 2 bases, with 12 bases left between them. This CDR3 reads CASSQAEGVAYEQYF. The CDR3 DNA sequence: TGCGCCAGCAGCCAAGCGGAAGGGGTGGCCTACGAGCAGTACTTC.

This clonotype was seen more than once but under ten times. The chain uses TRBV27 and TRBJ2-7; tentatively, D is TRBD1 or TRBD2 (5 bases each). Germline lookup yields CDR1 MNHEY and CDR2 SMNVEV (reference sequence). This CDR3 has 14 residues. Trimming pared 6 bases from V and 3 bases from J, leaving 15 bases between. The CDR3 DNA follows: TGTGCCAGCAGCCTGGGACCTGTCCACTACGAGCAGTACTTC. This translates into CASSLGPVHYEQYF.

A few counts support this clonotype. V usage is TRBV27 and J usage is TRBJ2-2; possibly TRBD1 or TRBD2 for D (6 bases each). The germline V gene has CDR1 MNHEY and CDR2 SMNVEV (reference sequence). Trimming shortened V by 2 bases and J by 6 bases, and 22 bases separated the two germline ends. The CDR3 extends over 18 amino acids. The CDR3 protein is CASSLIGRSRGVPGELFF. The CDR3 region has the DNA TGTGCCAGCAGTTTAATCGGGCGGTCGAGGGGGGTGCCCGGGGAGCTGTTTTTT.

Turning to this clonotype: A read error is possible here, since a much larger clone lies one base away. This chain uses TRBV10-2 with TRBJ2-5, with D perhaps TRBD1 (6 bases). The CDR3 has 14 residues. V was shortened by 3 bases and J by 4 bases, with 12 bases between the two germline ends. The V gene's germline CDR1 is WSHSY and CDR2 SAAADI. The CDR3 coding sequence is TGCGCCAGCAGTGATCGGCAGGGGATAGAGACCCAGTACTTC. Residues: CASSDRQGIETQYF.

V and J are TRBV29-1 and TRBJ2-1, with 14 bases matching TRBD2. The V and J ends lost 2 bases and 7 bases, in that order; junction bases with no gene match: 13. Germline CDR1 is SQVTM and CDR2 is ANQGSEA. CDR3 length: 18 amino acids. In nucleotides, the CDR3 is TGCAGCGTTGAAAATCGTGCTTGGACTAGCGGGAGGAATAATGAGCAGTTCTTC. Protein product: CSVENRAWTSGRNNEQFF.

This clonotype was seen a few times. This sequence joins TRBV12-3 or TRBV12-4 and TRBJ1-3; D remains unclear. This CDR3 comprises 14 residues. V lost 3 bases to trimming and J lost 3 bases, with 9 bases between them. The chain's CDR3 is CASSFRPLGNTIYF. In DNA, the CDR3 is TGTGCCAGCAGTTTTCGACCGCTTGGAAACACCATATATTTT.

In regard to this clonotype: A single base separates this from a much larger clone, so it may be a read error. The gene calls are TRBV7-2 and TRBJ2-1; 12 bases map to TRBD2. The CDR3 is 16 amino acids. CDR1 is SGHTA, CDR2 FQGNSA, per germline. CDR3 protein: CASRDIGLAGINEQLF. In DNA, the CDR3 is TGTGCCAGCAGGGACATAGGACTAGCGGGAATCAATGAGCAGCTCTTC.

J is TRBJ1-3 and V is TRBV30; D uncertain. In germline, CDR1 is GTSNPN, CDR2 SVGIG (reference sequence). The CDR3 covers 16 residues. V shed 3 bases and J shed 8 bases, with 23 bases lying between them. CDR3 amino acids: CAWRDPVSAHWDTIYF. DNA of the CDR3: TGTGCCTGGAGGGACCCCGTTTCCGCACACTGGGACACCATATATTTT.

This clonotype showed up many times. The chain joins TRBV5-6 to TRBJ2-7, with D perhaps TRBD1 (5 bases). V was trimmed by 6 bases and J by 1 base, leaving 14 bases between them. The CDR3 runs to 14 residues. The germline V gene has CDR1 SGHDT and CDR2 YYEEEE. In DNA, the CDR3 is TGTGCCAGCAACGTAGACAGCGCGTCCTACGAGCAGTACTTC. It yields the protein CASNVDSASYEQYF.

Concerning this clonotype itself: A read error is possible here, since a much larger clone lies one base away. V is TRBV27 and J is TRBJ1-1; D ambiguous. This CDR3 is 11 amino acids long. The germline gives CDR1 MNHEY, CDR2 SMNVEV (reference sequence). Trimming took off 6 bases at V and 4 bases at J, with 6 bases between the two ends. CDR3 residues: CASRTRTEAFF. In DNA form, the CDR3 reads TGTGCCAGCAGGACGCGCACTGAAGCTTTCTTT.

CDR3 nucleotide sequence: TGTGCCACCGGGGATGGAGCAGATACGCAGTATTTT. Amino acid sequence: CATGDGADTQYF. This sequence joins TRBV10-3 and TRBJ2-3, with D possibly TRBD2 on 5 matching bases. The CDR3 is made up of 12 amino acids. Per the germline V gene, CDR1 is ENHRY and CDR2 is SYGVKD. Trimming pared 10 bases from V and 4 bases from J, leaving 12 bases between.